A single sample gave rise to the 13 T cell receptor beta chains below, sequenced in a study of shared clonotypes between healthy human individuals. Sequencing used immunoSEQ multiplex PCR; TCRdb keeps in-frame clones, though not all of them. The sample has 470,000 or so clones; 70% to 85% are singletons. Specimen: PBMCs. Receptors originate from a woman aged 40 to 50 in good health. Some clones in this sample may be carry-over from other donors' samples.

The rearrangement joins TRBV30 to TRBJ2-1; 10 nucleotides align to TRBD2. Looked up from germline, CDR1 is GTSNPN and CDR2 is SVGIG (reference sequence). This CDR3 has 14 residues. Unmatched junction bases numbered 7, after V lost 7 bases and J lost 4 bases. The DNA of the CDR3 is TGTGCCTCAGCGGGAGGGGCGAGGTACAATGAGCAGTTCTTC. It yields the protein CASAGGARYNEQFF.

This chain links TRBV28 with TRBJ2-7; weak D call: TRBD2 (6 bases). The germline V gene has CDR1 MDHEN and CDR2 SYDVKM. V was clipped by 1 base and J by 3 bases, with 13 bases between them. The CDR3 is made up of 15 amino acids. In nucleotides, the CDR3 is TGTGCCAGCAGTTTATCGGGAGACCTAGGCTACGAGCAGTACTTC. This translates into CASSLSGDLGYEQYF.

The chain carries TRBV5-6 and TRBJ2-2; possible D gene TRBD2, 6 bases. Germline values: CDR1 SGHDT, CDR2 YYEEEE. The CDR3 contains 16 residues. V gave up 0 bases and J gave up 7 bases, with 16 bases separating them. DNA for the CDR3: TGTGCCAGCAGCTTGGAATCGGGAGCCACTCGCGGGGAGCTGTTTTTT. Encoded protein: CASSLESGATRGELFF.

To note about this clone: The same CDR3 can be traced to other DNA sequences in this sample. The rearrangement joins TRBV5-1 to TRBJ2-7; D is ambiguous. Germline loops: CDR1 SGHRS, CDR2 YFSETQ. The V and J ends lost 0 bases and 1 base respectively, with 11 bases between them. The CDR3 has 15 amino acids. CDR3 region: CASSLDPQRSYEQYF. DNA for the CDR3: TGCGCCAGCAGCTTGGACCCCCAGAGGTCCTACGAGCAGTACTTC.

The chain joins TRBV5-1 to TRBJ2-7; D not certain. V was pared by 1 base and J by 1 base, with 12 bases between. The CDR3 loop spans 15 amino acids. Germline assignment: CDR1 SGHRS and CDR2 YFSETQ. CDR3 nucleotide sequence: TGCGCCAGCAGCTTGTTGTCCGCGTTGTCCTACGAGCAGTACTTC. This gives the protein CASSLLSALSYEQYF.

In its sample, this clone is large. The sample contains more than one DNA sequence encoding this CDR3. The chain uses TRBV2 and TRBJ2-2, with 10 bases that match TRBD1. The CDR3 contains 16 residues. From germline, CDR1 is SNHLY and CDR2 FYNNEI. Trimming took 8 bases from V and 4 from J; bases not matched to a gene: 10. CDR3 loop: CASSGTGVGLTGELFF. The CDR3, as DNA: TGTGCCAGCTCCGGGACAGGGGTCGGTCTCACCGGGGAGCTGTTTTTT.

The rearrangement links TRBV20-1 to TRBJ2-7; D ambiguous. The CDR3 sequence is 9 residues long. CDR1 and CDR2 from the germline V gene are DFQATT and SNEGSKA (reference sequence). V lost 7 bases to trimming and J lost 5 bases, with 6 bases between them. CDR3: CSVGHEQYF. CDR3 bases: TGCAGTGTGGGCCACGAGCAGTACTTC.

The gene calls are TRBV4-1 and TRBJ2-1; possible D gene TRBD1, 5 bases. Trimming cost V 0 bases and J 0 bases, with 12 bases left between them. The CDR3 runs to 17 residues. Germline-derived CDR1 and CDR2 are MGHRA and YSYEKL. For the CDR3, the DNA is TGCGCCAGCAGCCAAGACCCTACAGGAAGCTCCTACAATGAGCAGTTCTTC. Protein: CASSQDPTGSSYNEQFF.

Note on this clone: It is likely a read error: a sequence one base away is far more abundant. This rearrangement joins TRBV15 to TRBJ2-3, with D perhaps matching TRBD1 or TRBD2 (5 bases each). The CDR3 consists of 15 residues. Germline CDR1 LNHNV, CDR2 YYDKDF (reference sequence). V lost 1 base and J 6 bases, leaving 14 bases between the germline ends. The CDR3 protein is CATSRARDGMDTQYF. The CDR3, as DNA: TGTGCCACCAGCAGAGCCCGGGACGGGATGGATACGCAGTATTTT.

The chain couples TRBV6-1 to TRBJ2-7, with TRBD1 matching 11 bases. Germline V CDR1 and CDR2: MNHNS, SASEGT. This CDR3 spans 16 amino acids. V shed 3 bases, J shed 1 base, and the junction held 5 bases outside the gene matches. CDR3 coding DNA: TGTGCCAGCAGTGATGTTCGGGACAGGGGGTCCTACGAGCAGTACTTC. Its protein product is CASSDVRDRGSYEQYF.

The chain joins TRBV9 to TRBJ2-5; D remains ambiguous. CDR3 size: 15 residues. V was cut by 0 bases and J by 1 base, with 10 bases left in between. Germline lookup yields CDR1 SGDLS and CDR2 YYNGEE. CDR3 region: CASSVEGVFQETQYF. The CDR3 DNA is TGTGCCAGCAGCGTAGAAGGAGTATTCCAAGAGACCCAGTACTTC.

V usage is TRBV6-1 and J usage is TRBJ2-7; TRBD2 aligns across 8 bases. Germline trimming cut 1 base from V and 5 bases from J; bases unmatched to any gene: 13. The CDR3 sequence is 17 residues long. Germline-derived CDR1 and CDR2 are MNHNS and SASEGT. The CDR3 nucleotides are TGTGCCAGCAGTGAAGTGTTGGCGGGGGGTAAATTGGACGAGCAGTACTTC. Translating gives CASSEVLAGGKLDEQYF.

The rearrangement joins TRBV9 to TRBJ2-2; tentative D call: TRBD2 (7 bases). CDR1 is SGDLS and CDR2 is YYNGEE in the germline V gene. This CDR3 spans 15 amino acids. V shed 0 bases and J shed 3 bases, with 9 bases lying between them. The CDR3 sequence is CASSVVGGDTGELFF. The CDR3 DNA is TGTGCCAGCAGCGTAGTAGGGGGGGACACCGGGGAGCTGTTTTTT. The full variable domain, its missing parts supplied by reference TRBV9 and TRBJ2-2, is DSGVTQTPKHLITATGQRVTLRCSPRSGDLSVYWYQQSLDQGLQFLIQYYNGEERAKGNILERFSAQQFPDLHSELNLSSLELGDSALYFCASSVVGGDTGELFFGEGSRLTVL.